One sample yielded the 32 T cell receptor beta chains listed below, sequenced in a study of cytomegalovirus exposure and HLA in healthy donors. The study ran its PCR with 60 Vbeta and 13 Jbeta primers. Method: immunoSEQ multiplex PCR; TCRdb's copy keeps in-frame clones and lacks some. The sample includes approximately 150,000 clones, 80% to 90% of them seen just once. The sample comprised PBMCs. All receptors come from a woman between 45 and 60 years old in good health and CMV-seronegative.

Details on this clone: One junction end disagrees with the germline gene, perhaps due to a read error. J is TRBJ2-1 and V is TRBV28; TRBD2 matches 11 bases. This CDR3 is built from 14 residues. Germline V gives CDR1 MDHEN, CDR2 SYDVKM. The CDR3 region has the DNA TGTGCCAGCAGTATAGCGGGAGGGGATAATGGGCAGTTCTTC. Translation: CASSIAGGDNGQFF. The full variable domain, its missing parts supplied by reference TRBV28 and TRBJ2-1, is DVKVTQSSRYLVKRTGEKVFLECVQDMDHENMFWYRQDPGLGLRLIYFSYDVKMKEKGDIPEGYSVSREKKERFSLILESASTNQTSMYLCASSIAGGDNGQFFGPGTRLTVL.

CDR3 coding DNA: TGTGCCAGTAGTGCGGTGGGACAGGGAAACACTGAAGCTTTCTTT. Amino acids: CASSAVGQGNTEAFF. V is TRBV19 and J is TRBJ1-1; 9 bases agree with TRBD1. Trimming cost V 5 bases and J 2 bases; bases outside gene matches: 6. Per germline, CDR1 LNHDA and CDR2 SQIVND (reference sequence). This CDR3 contains 15 residues. Full variable domain (missing parts from reference TRBV19 and TRBJ1-1): DGGITQSPKYLFRKEGQNVTLSCEQNLNHDAMYWYRQDPGQGLRLIYYSQIVNDFQKGDIAEGYSVSREKKESFPLTVTSAQKNPTAFYLCASSAVGQGNTEAFFGQGTRLTVV.

The J gene is TRBJ2-7, the V gene TRBV5-4; TRBD2 is a possible D gene (5 bases). V lost 2 bases and J 0 bases, leaving 6 bases between the germline ends. The CDR3 consists of 13 residues. Germline V gene sequence: CDR1 SGHNT, CDR2 YYREEE (reference sequence). CDR3 sequence: CASSFGDSYEQYF. In DNA, the CDR3 is TGTGCCAGCAGCTTCGGGGACTCCTACGAGCAGTACTTC.

The chain carries TRBV28 and TRBJ2-4; 7 bases fit TRBD2. Germline-derived CDR1 and CDR2 are MDHEN and SYDVKM. With 6 bases clipped from V and 3 bases from J, the junction kept 5 bases outside the gene matches. The CDR3 covers 14 residues. DNA for the CDR3: TGTGCCAGCAGCCCCCAGCGGGGCAAAAACATTCAGTACTTC. It is translated as CASSPQRGKNIQYF.

The chain has TRBV10-3 and TRBJ1-1; no clear D. Germline CDR1 reads ENHRY; CDR2 reads SYGVKD. Deletions cut 7 bases from V and 7 bases from J, with 10 bases between. CDR3 length: 11 residues. The CDR3 reads CAIMRAGEAFF. The CDR3 coding sequence is TGTGCCATCATGAGGGCTGGTGAAGCTTTCTTT.

V usage is TRBV30 and J usage is TRBJ1-4; unclear D gene. The germline CDR1 and CDR2 sequences are GTSNPN and SVGIG (reference sequence). Trimming left V 3 bases short and J 8 bases short, with 7 bases between. The CDR3 covers 11 residues. DNA for the CDR3: TGTGCCTGGAGGGGAGGAGAAAAACTGTTTTTT. Amino acid sequence: CAWRGGEKLFF.

The V call is TRBV29-1, the J call TRBJ1-2; 12 nucleotides match TRBD1. The ends lost 7 bases at V and 6 bases at J; junction bases unmatched: 9. The CDR3 is made up of 14 amino acids. CDR1 SQVTM and CDR2 ANQGSEA come from the germline V gene. DNA for the CDR3: TGCAGCGCATCCGGGACAGGGGGCTTCAATGGCTACACCTTC. Translation: CSASGTGGFNGYTF. Full variable domain (missing parts from reference TRBV29-1 and TRBJ1-2): SAVISQKPSRDICQRGTSLTIQCQVDSQVTMMFWYRQQPGQSLTLIATANQGSEATYESGFVIDKFPISRPNLTFSTLTVSNMSPEDSSIYLCSASGTGGFNGYTFGSGTRLTVV.

The J gene is TRBJ1-1, the V gene TRBV28; maybe TRBD1 (6 bases). CDR1 and CDR2 from the germline V gene are MDHEN and SYDVKM. CDR3 size: 13 residues. Between the trimmed V and J ends, which lost 4 bases and 8 bases, there was a span of 14 bases. The CDR3 loop is CASSSPRGREAFF. CDR3 bases: TGTGCCAGCAGTTCCCCCAGGGGCCGGGAAGCTTTCTTT.

The chain is built from TRBV28 and TRBJ1-4, with 7 bases fitting TRBD1. V shed 3 bases and J 8 bases; nucleotides not matched to a gene: 3. The CDR3 is made up of 13 amino acids. From germline, CDR1 is MDHEN and CDR2 SYDVKM. DNA for the CDR3: TGTGCCAGCAGTTTGGTCAGGGGGGAAAAACTGTTTTTT. Residues: CASSLVRGEKLFF.

The chain uses TRBV28 and TRBJ1-2, with D perhaps TRBD1 (6 bases). The V gene's germline CDR1 is MDHEN and CDR2 SYDVKM. Trimming pared 6 bases from V and 3 bases from J, leaving 11 bases between. The CDR3 loop spans 13 amino acids. The CDR3 reads CASSAPGDYGYTF. The CDR3 region has the DNA TGTGCCAGCAGCGCTCCAGGGGACTATGGCTACACCTTC.

V and J are TRBV5-5 and TRBJ1-6, with 7 bases that match TRBD1. CDR3 length: 16 amino acids. The ends lost 0 bases at V and 8 bases at J; junction bases unmatched: 8. The V gene's germline CDR1 is SGHKS and CDR2 YYEKEE (reference sequence). The CDR3, as DNA: TGTGCCAGCAGCTTGGGGCTTTGGCAGGGGGATTCACCCCTCCACTTT. It codes for CASSLGLWQGDSPLHF.

V gene TRBV11-2 combines with J gene TRBJ2-5; 7 bases fit TRBD2. Germline V CDR1 and CDR2: SGHAT, FQNNGV. Unmatched junction bases numbered 9, after V lost 6 bases and J lost 5 bases. CDR3 length: 14 amino acids. CDR3 amino acids: CASSFSFGGETQYF. The CDR3 nucleotides are TGTGCCAGCAGTTTCTCATTCGGGGGGGAGACCCAGTACTTC.

The chain recombines TRBV14 with TRBJ2-3, with 11 positions matching TRBD2. Germline values: CDR1 SGHDN, CDR2 FVKESK. The V segment lost 5 bases and the J segment 5 bases; nucleotides outside the gene matches: 12. The CDR3 contains 17 residues. The CDR3 loop is CASSRRLLAGVGDTQYF. CDR3 coding DNA: TGTGCCAGCAGCAGACGCCTACTAGCGGGGGTGGGAGATACGCAGTATTTT.

The V and J genes are TRBV30 and TRBJ2-6; weak D call: TRBD2 (5 bases). CDR1 is GTSNPN, CDR2 SVGIG, per germline (reference sequence). The length of the CDR3 is 15 residues. CDR3 protein: CAALEGVSGANVLTF. Here the CDR3 DNA reads TGTGCTGCCCTCGAGGGCGTCTCTGGGGCCAACGTCCTGACTTTC.

The V gene is TRBV30, the J gene TRBJ2-1; 9 nucleotides match TRBD2. From germline, CDR1 is GTSNPN and CDR2 SVGIG (reference sequence). The CDR3 spans 11 residues. The trim removed 5 bases at V and 7 bases at J, leaving 0 bases unmatched. CDR3 DNA sequence: TGTGCCTGGGCGGGAGGGAATGAGCAGTTCTTC. It encodes CAWAGGNEQFF.

The V call is TRBV29-1, the J call TRBJ2-1; D may be TRBD2 (6 bases). This CDR3 spans 14 amino acids. The V end was cut by 6 bases, the J end by 7 bases, with 19 bases between. CDR1 SQVTM and CDR2 ANQGSEA come from the germline V gene. The CDR3: CSVPTGDSPNEQFF. CDR3 nucleotide sequence: TGCAGCGTACCCACGGGGGACTCTCCTAATGAGCAGTTCTTC.

This clone was observed a single time. The chain has TRBV7-9 and TRBJ2-5, with unresolved D. The CDR3 spans 11 residues. V was cut by 5 bases and J by 4 bases, with 5 bases left in between. The germline CDR1 and CDR2 sequences are SEHNR and FQNEAQ (reference sequence). CDR3 in amino acids: CASSLLETQYF. In DNA, the CDR3 is TGTGCCAGCAGCCTTCTAGAGACCCAGTACTTC.

The CDR3 region has the DNA TGTGCCAGCAGCCCAGGGAACGGACAGGGGCAGGATGAGCAGTTCTTC. Protein sequence: CASSPGNGQGQDEQFF. This chain connects TRBV9 to TRBJ2-1; 9 bases match TRBD1. The CDR3 consists of 16 residues. Germline trimming cut 4 bases from V and 8 bases from J; bases unmatched to any gene: 13. In germline, CDR1 is SGDLS, CDR2 YYNGEE.

The V gene is TRBV2, the J gene TRBJ2-1; 9 bases line up with TRBD1. The CDR3 runs 15 residues. Germline CDR1 SNHLY, CDR2 FYNNEI. The V gene end was trimmed by 5 bases and the J gene end by 9 bases; junction bases not matched to a gene: 11. The CDR3 DNA reads as TGTGCCAGCAGTTATCCCGGGACAGGGTTATCTGAGCAGTTCTTC. Translation: CASSYPGTGLSEQFF. The full variable domain, completed using reference TRBV2 and TRBJ2-1, is EPEVTQTPSHQVTQMGQEVILRCVPISNHLYFYWYRQILGQKVEFLVSFYNNEISEKSEIFDDQFSVERPDGSNFTLKIRSTKLEDSAMYFCASSYPGTGLSEQFFGPGTRLTVL.

The genes are TRBV19 and TRBJ1-1, with D perhaps matching TRBD1 (6 bases). V lost 0 bases and J 7 bases, leaving 15 bases between the germline ends. CDR3 length: 15 amino acids. Germline assignment: CDR1 LNHDA and CDR2 SQIVND (reference sequence). The CDR3 is CASSIEPGGVNEAFF. CDR3 bases: TGTGCCAGTAGTATAGAACCGGGGGGCGTTAATGAAGCTTTCTTT.

This rearrangement joins TRBV6-6 to TRBJ2-2; D remains unclear. V shed 6 bases and J shed 4 bases, with 3 bases lying between them. In germline, CDR1 is MNHNY, CDR2 SVGAGI (reference sequence). The CDR3 runs to 11 residues. The CDR3 protein is CASSLTGELFF. The CDR3 DNA follows: TGTGCCAGCAGCCTCACCGGGGAGCTGTTTTTT.

The J gene is TRBJ1-4, the V gene TRBV19, with 10 bases identical to TRBD1. The CDR3 runs 17 residues. V shed 4 bases and J 0 bases; nucleotides not matched to a gene: 5. Germline CDR1 and CDR2: LNHDA and SQIVND (reference sequence). The CDR3 loop is CASSTRDRGATNEKLFF. The CDR3 nucleotides are TGTGCCAGTAGTACCAGGGACAGGGGAGCAACTAATGAAAAACTGTTTTTT.

The chain couples TRBV7-2 to TRBJ1-2, with 11 positions matching TRBD1. Germline values: CDR1 SGHTA, CDR2 FQGNSA. CDR3 length: 17 residues. V was clipped by 1 base and J by 7 bases; unmatched bases: 11. The CDR3 here is CASSLGRRDRGTSGYTF. CDR3 DNA sequence: TGTGCCAGCAGCTTAGGAAGACGGGACAGGGGGACGAGTGGCTACACCTTC.

J is TRBJ2-1 and V is TRBV5-4; 9 bases map to TRBD2. After removal of 4 bases from V and 5 bases from J, the junction contained 7 bases not matched to a gene. The length of the CDR3 is 15 residues. Germline V gives CDR1 SGHNT, CDR2 YYREEE (reference sequence). DNA of the CDR3: TGTGCCAGCAGCCCCGGGACTAGCAGCCACAATGAGCAGTTCTTC. It is translated as CASSPGTSSHNEQFF.

In nucleotides, the CDR3 is TGTGCCAGCAGTTTTAACGGGGGAGGCTATGGCTACACCTTC. Protein: CASSFNGGGYGYTF. The chain combines TRBV27 with TRBJ1-2, with D tentatively TRBD1 (5 bases). The CDR3 covers 14 residues. V gave up 3 bases and J gave up 4 bases, with 12 bases separating them. Germline V CDR1 and CDR2: MNHEY, SMNVEV (reference sequence).

This chain links TRBV19 with TRBJ2-1; TRBD2 might be the D (5 bases). The CDR3 totals 13 residues. Germline CDR1 reads LNHDA; CDR2 reads SQIVND (reference sequence). Trimming took 5 bases from V and 5 from J, leaving 10 bases between them. The CDR3 is CASSPGMHNEQFF. The DNA of the CDR3 is TGTGCCAGTAGTCCCGGGATGCACAATGAGCAGTTCTTC. Variable domain in full (rest from reference TRBV19 and TRBJ2-1): DGGITQSPKYLFRKEGQNVTLSCEQNLNHDAMYWYRQDPGQGLRLIYYSQIVNDFQKGDIAEGYSVSREKKESFPLTVTSAQKNPTAFYLCASSPGMHNEQFFGPGTRLTVL.

This clone was counted a single time. This chain connects TRBV7-2 to TRBJ2-2; 11 nucleotides match TRBD2. J gave up 5 bases and V 6 bases, and 2 bases lay outside the gene matches. The CDR3 covers 14 residues. In germline, CDR1 is SGHTA, CDR2 FQGNSA. CDR3 loop: CASRPSGGTGELFF. The CDR3 nucleotides read TGTGCCAGCAGACCTAGCGGGGGGACCGGGGAGCTGTTTTTT.

The chain employs TRBV1 and TRBJ1-2; the table's D call, TRBD1, has no DNA check behind it. TRBV1 is recorded as a pseudogene. The CDR3 loop spans 14 amino acids. The CDR3 here is CTSSQEDRAGGYTF. The CDR3, as DNA: TGCACCAGCAGCCAAGAAGACAGGGCAGGAGGCTACACCTTC.

This clone was recorded only once. The chain joins TRBV7-7 to TRBJ2-2; TRBD2 aligns across 7 bases. This CDR3 is built from 16 residues. Trimming took 1 base from V and 1 from J; bases not matched to a gene: 3. Germline V gene data show CDR1 as SSHAT and CDR2 as FNYEAQ (reference sequence). The chain's CDR3 is CASSLDGTMNTGELFF. DNA of the CDR3: TGTGCCAGCAGCTTAGATGGGACTATGAACACCGGGGAGCTGTTTTTT.

The chain uses TRBV7-6 and TRBJ2-1; 8 bases line up with TRBD1. The CDR3 spans 16 residues. Trimming at V came to 8 bases and at J to 8 bases, leaving 17 bases not matched to a gene. Germline CDR1 and CDR2: SGHVS and FNYEAQ. The CDR3 here is CASSRDRTGYLDEQFF. CDR3 nucleotide sequence: TGTGCCAGCTCCCGGGATCGGACAGGGTACCTCGATGAGCAGTTCTTC.

The chain has TRBV19 and TRBJ2-7, with 12 bases identical to TRBD1. Germline lookup yields CDR1 LNHDA and CDR2 SQIVND (reference sequence). V lost 1 base and J lost 6; bases outside the gene matches: 7. There are 16 residues in the CDR3. The CDR3 DNA reads as TGTGCCAGTAGTATAGGTTTCGGGACAGGGGGCGGCGAGCAGTACTTC. Protein sequence: CASSIGFGTGGGEQYF.

CDR3 nucleotides: TGTGCCAGCTCTCGAACCGGGGGATCACTTGAAGCTTTCTTT. Its translation is CASSRTGGSLEAFF. V is TRBV18 and J is TRBJ1-1; tentatively, D is TRBD1 (5 bases). CDR1 KGHSH and CDR2 LQKENI come from the germline V gene. The CDR3 is 14 residues long. Trimming removed 6 bases at V and 7 bases at J, with 18 bases between.